In this sample, the clone carrying this T cell receptor (beta chain) turned up many times. Its target is unknown. In the study's own analysis: In the immunoSEQ data, sequences were junction-only and lacked quality scores, so filtering differed. Profiling relied on immunoSEQ multiplex PCR, and the TCRdb table lists in-frame clones only, not all of them. V and J calls and clone size follow that table, whereas D and trimming were derived from the DNA. The sample has roughly 1 million clones, roughly 74% seen once; the top ten hold under 0.65%. The sample belongs to a study of shared clonotypes between healthy human individuals. Study-level background: Samples came from two female and a few male donors aged 18 to 49.

Regarding the study as a whole: Among a few donors, roughly 5% of naive CD4 clonotypes were found in common.

Germline V gene lookup returns CDR1 LGHNT and CDR2 FRNRAP. Germline trimming cut 2 bases from V and 5 bases from J; bases unmatched to any gene: 0. The CDR3 has 13 residues. The specimen was memory CD4+ T cells from PBMCs. The subset was: CD45RA-negative fraction. This chain uses TRBV12-5 with TRBJ2-1; 7 positions agree with TRBD1. This receptor was obtained from a man in his late teens or twenties in good health. Some clones in this sample may be carry-over from other donors' samples. CDR3 DNA sequence: TGTGCTAGTGGTTTGACAGGGGACAATGAGCAGTTCTTC. Protein: CASGLTGDNEQFF.